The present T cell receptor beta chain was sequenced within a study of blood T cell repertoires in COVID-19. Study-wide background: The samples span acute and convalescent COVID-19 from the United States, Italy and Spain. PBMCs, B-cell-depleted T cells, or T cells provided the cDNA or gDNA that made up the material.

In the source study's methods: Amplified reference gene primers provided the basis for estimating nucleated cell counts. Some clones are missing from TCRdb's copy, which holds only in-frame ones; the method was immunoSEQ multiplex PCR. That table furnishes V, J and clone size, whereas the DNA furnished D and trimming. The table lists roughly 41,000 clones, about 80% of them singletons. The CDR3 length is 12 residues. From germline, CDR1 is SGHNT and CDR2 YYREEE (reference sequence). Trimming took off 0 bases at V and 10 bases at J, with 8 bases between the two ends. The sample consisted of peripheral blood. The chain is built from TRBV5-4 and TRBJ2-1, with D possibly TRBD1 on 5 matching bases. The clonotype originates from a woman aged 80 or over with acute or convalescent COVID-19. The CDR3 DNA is TGTGCCAGCAGCTTGGACTGGGGCGAGCAGTTCTTC. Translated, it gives CASSLDWGEQFF.